The next 21 T cell receptor beta chains were all read from a single sample in a study of blood T cell repertoires in COVID-19. Some clones are missing from TCRdb's copy, which holds only in-frame ones; the method was immunoSEQ multiplex PCR. The sample has under 95,000 clones; over 80% are singletons. Sequencing input: peripheral blood. These receptors all stem from a human donor in a cohort sampled during active COVID-19.

The rearrangement links TRBV9 to TRBJ2-2; D remains ambiguous. The CDR3 runs to 13 residues. Germline V lookup: CDR1 SGDLS, CDR2 YYNGEE. Trimming shortened V by 4 bases and J by 5 bases, and 9 bases separated the two germline ends. For the CDR3, the DNA is TGTGCCAGCAGCACCCCCCTAACCGGGGAGCTGTTTTTT. It is translated as CASSTPLTGELFF.

This chain links TRBV18 with TRBJ1-1, with 7 bases fitting TRBD1. From germline, CDR1 is KGHSH and CDR2 LQKENI. The CDR3 loop spans 16 amino acids. Germline trimming cut 2 bases from V and 5 bases from J; bases unmatched to any gene: 11. The CDR3 DNA reads as TGTGCCAGCTCACCAGCGATAACAGGGGCAGGGACTGAAGCTTTCTTT. Protein: CASSPAITGAGTEAFF.

V is TRBV11-2 and J is TRBJ2-1, with D tentatively TRBD2 (6 bases). V was cut by 1 base and J by 3 bases, with 13 bases left in between. Per germline, CDR1 SGHAT and CDR2 FQNNGV. The CDR3 contains 16 residues. For the CDR3, the DNA is TGTGCCAGCAGCTTAGTTCGTGGGAGGAGCTACAATGAGCAGTTCTTC. Translating gives CASSLVRGRSYNEQFF.

The gene calls are TRBV6-1 and TRBJ1-3; 9 nucleotides match TRBD1. Per germline, CDR1 MNHNS and CDR2 SASEGT. The V gene end was trimmed by 3 bases and the J gene end by 11 bases; junction bases not matched to a gene: 8. This CDR3 region has 14 residues. The CDR3 nucleotides are TGTGCCAGCAGTGAGGACAGGGGAGATTACGCCATATATTTT. Translated: CASSEDRGDYAIYF.

This chain joins TRBV30 and TRBJ1-6; D unclear. The CDR3 sequence is 13 residues long. In germline, CDR1 is GTSNPN, CDR2 SVGIG (reference sequence). Trimming cost V 3 bases and J 6 bases, with 9 bases left between them. CDR3 bases: TGTGCCTGGAGCCCCTCGGGTAATTCACCCCTCCACTTT. It codes for CAWSPSGNSPLHF.

The V and J genes are TRBV7-2 and TRBJ1-5, with 9 bases identical to TRBD1. The V segment lost 0 bases and the J segment 6 bases; nucleotides outside the gene matches: 3. There are 15 residues in the CDR3. Germline V gene sequence: CDR1 SGHTA, CDR2 FQGNSA. The CDR3 sequence: CASSLAGQGFQPQHF. The CDR3 DNA follows: TGTGCCAGCAGCTTAGCGGGACAGGGTTTTCAGCCCCAGCATTTT.

V gene TRBV10-2 combines with J gene TRBJ2-7, with TRBD1 identical over 7 bases. Germline loops: CDR1 WSHSY, CDR2 SAAADI. The CDR3 totals 14 residues. With V trimmed by 4 bases and J by 2 bases, 5 bases remained unmatched. CDR3 in DNA: TGCGCCAGCAGTGGGACAGGAATCACCTACGAGCAGTACTTC. This encodes CASSGTGITYEQYF.

The chain employs TRBV4-2 and TRBJ1-1; a possible D gene is TRBD1 (6 bases). Germline lookup yields CDR1 LGHNA and CDR2 YNFKEQ. The CDR3 sequence is 14 residues long. Trimming pared 7 bases from V and 1 base from J, leaving 13 bases between. The chain's CDR3 is CASTRGGRNTEAFF. The CDR3 nucleotides are TGTGCCAGCACCCGGGGGGGGCGGAACACTGAAGCTTTCTTT.

This clone showed up just once. The CDR3 DNA sequence: TGTGCCAGCAGCCTTGAGGGGACAGTCAATCAGCCCCAGCATTTT. It translates to CASSLEGTVNQPQHF. The chain joins TRBV2 to TRBJ1-5, with 7 bases lining up with TRBD1. Germline V gene data show CDR1 as SNHLY and CDR2 as FYNNEI. The CDR3 length is 15 residues. J gave up 3 bases and V 6 bases, and 8 bases lay outside the gene matches.

This clone has a handful of counts. J is TRBJ1-2 and V is TRBV7-9, with 7 positions matching TRBD1. This CDR3 is 12 amino acids long. Trimming took 10 bases from V and 4 from J; bases not matched to a gene: 6. The germline gives CDR1 SEHNR, CDR2 FQNEAQ (reference sequence). This CDR3 is CATSGGTYGYTF. The CDR3 DNA reads as TGTGCCACCTCAGGGGGAACCTATGGCTACACCTTC. The full variable domain, in which reference TRBV7-9 and TRBJ1-2 provide the parts outside the CDR3, is DTGVSQNPRHKITKRGQNVTFRCDPISEHNRLYWYRQTLGQGPEFLTYFQNEAQLEKSRLLSDRFSAERPKGSFSTLEIQRTEQGDSAMYLCATSGGTYGYTFGSGTRLTVV.

This rearrangement joins TRBV6-6 to TRBJ2-2; TRBD2 aligns across 9 bases. The CDR3 sequence is 16 residues long. Germline-derived CDR1 and CDR2 are MNHNY and SVGAGI (reference sequence). The V gene end was trimmed by 5 bases and the J gene end by 0 bases; junction bases not matched to a gene: 4. The CDR3 DNA is TGTGCCAGCAGTCGACTAGCGGTTGCGAACACCGGGGAGCTGTTTTTT. Protein: CASSRLAVANTGELFF.

The chain couples TRBV28 to TRBJ1-5, with 9 bases lining up with TRBD1. Trimming cost V 2 bases and J 7 bases; bases outside gene matches: 6. Germline CDR1 and CDR2: MDHEN and SYDVKM. The CDR3 loop spans 15 amino acids. In DNA form, the CDR3 reads TGTGCCAGCAGTTTAACAGGGGGCATTATACAGCCCCAGCATTTT. It specifies CASSLTGGIIQPQHF.

The rearrangement joins TRBV7-3 to TRBJ2-6; 9 positions agree with TRBD1. CDR3 length: 19 amino acids. Germline lookup yields CDR1 SGHTA and CDR2 FQGTGA. The ends lost 2 bases at V and 1 base at J; junction bases unmatched: 9. CDR3 residues: CASSLPPGQGVSGANVLTF. The DNA of the CDR3 is TGTGCCAGCAGCTTACCCCCGGGACAGGGCGTTTCTGGGGCCAACGTCCTGACTTTC.

The rearrangement joins TRBV2 to TRBJ2-3; TRBD1 aligns across 9 bases. The CDR3 is 13 amino acids. Trimming removed 5 bases from V and 9 bases from J; junction bases left unmatched: 6. CDR1 SNHLY and CDR2 FYNNEI come from the germline V gene. CDR3 bases: TGTGCCAGCAGTCCCGAGACAGGGGGAACGCAGTATTTT. Amino acids: CASSPETGGTQYF.

This chain uses TRBV5-1 with TRBJ2-3, with 10 bases fitting TRBD1. This CDR3 comprises 18 residues. J gave up 2 bases and V 1 base, and 10 bases lay outside the gene matches. The germline gives CDR1 SGHRS, CDR2 YFSETQ. CDR3 sequence (DNA): TGCGCCAGCAGCTTGTCTTGGACAGGGGGAAGGTCCACAGATACGCAGTATTTT. Its protein is CASSLSWTGGRSTDTQYF.

J is TRBJ2-2 and V is TRBV4-1, with a possible D match to TRBD1 (7 bases). The CDR3 length is 15 residues. Germline assignment: CDR1 MGHRA and CDR2 YSYEKL. Between the trimmed V and J ends, which lost 6 bases and 8 bases, there was a span of 19 bases. The CDR3 DNA follows: TGCGCCAGCAGATTCAGGGGGGAGGTTAGAGGGGAGCTGTTTTTT. It encodes CASRFRGEVRGELFF.

The sample holds a few counts of this clone. The chain carries TRBV7-6 and TRBJ1-2, with 8 bases lining up with TRBD1. CDR3 size: 15 residues. Trimming took 4 bases from V and 3 from J; bases not matched to a gene: 7. Germline V lookup: CDR1 SGHVS, CDR2 FNYEAQ. CDR3 protein: CASSSGQGSYYGYTF. The CDR3 bases are TGTGCCAGCAGCTCTGGACAGGGAAGTTACTATGGCTACACCTTC.

V usage is TRBV7-9 and J usage is TRBJ1-1; weak D call: TRBD1 (5 bases). Germline values: CDR1 SEHNR, CDR2 FQNEAQ (reference sequence). V was pared by 6 bases and J by 5 bases, with 19 bases between. The CDR3 is 15 amino acids. This chain's CDR3 is CASSHPPGGITEAFF. CDR3 DNA sequence: TGTGCCAGCAGTCACCCACCCGGGGGAATAACTGAAGCTTTCTTT.

This clone has only a few counts. This chain connects TRBV2 to TRBJ1-1; tentatively, D is TRBD1 (6 bases). CDR1 and CDR2 from the germline V gene are SNHLY and FYNNEI. This CDR3 contains 14 residues. Deletions cut 6 bases from V and 1 base from J, with 12 bases between. The CDR3 reads CASRAGQQNTEAFF. The CDR3 bases are TGTGCCAGCAGGGCAGGACAGCAGAACACTGAAGCTTTCTTT.

This clone has more than one count but fewer than ten. A junction end diverges from the germline sequence, so it may reflect a read error. The chain has TRBV11-2 and TRBJ2-5, with TRBD1 matching over 7 bases. This CDR3 has 14 amino acids. The germline V gene encodes CDR1 SGHAT and CDR2 FQNNGV. The CDR3: CASSLDRAWETQYF. In DNA, the CDR3 is TGTGCCAGCAGTTTAGACAGGGCTTGGGAGACCCAGTACTTC.

This clone occurred once. J is TRBJ1-3 and V is TRBV5-1; 7 nucleotides align to TRBD1. Germline CDR1 SGHRS, CDR2 YFSETQ. V was pared by 4 bases and J by 0 bases, with 1 base of the junction left unmatched. The CDR3 has 14 amino acids. CDR3 in amino acids: CASSRDSSGNTIYF. The CDR3 bases are TGCGCCAGCAGCAGGGACAGCTCTGGAAACACCATATATTTT.